A single sample gave rise to the 5 T cell receptor beta chains below, sequenced in a study of blood T cell repertoires in COVID-19. Assay used: immunoSEQ multiplex PCR; TCRdb lists only in-frame clones, some missing. This sample carries 45,000 or so clones, about 85% of them seen once, and the ten largest clones take about 8.8%. Sample: peripheral blood. These TCRs come from a woman older than 75 with active COVID-19.

The chain couples TRBV7-2 to TRBJ2-2; D perhaps matches TRBD2 (5 bases). The V and J ends lost 1 base and 4 bases respectively, with 10 bases between them. The CDR3 has 15 amino acids. Germline-derived CDR1 and CDR2 are SGHTA and FQGNSA. CDR3 sequence reads: CASSLVRGSTGELFF. The CDR3 DNA sequence: TGTGCCAGCAGCTTAGTCCGGGGTTCCACCGGGGAGCTGTTTTTT.

CDR3 coding DNA: TGTGCCAGCAGCACGGGACAGTACAATGAGCAGTTCTTC. It translates to CASSTGQYNEQFF. The chain joins TRBV5-4 to TRBJ2-1, with 7 bases matching TRBD1. CDR3 length: 13 amino acids. CDR1 and CDR2 from the germline V gene are SGHNT and YYREEE (reference sequence). The ends lost 4 bases at V and 4 bases at J; junction bases unmatched: 2.

This clone was counted a few times. The rearrangement links TRBV29-1 to TRBJ2-1; 12 nucleotides match TRBD2. Germline CDR1 and CDR2: SQVTM and ANQGSEA. With 3 bases clipped from V and 8 bases from J, the junction kept 8 bases outside the gene matches. The CDR3 runs to 15 residues. CDR3 DNA: TGCAGCGTTGAGAGACAGACTAGCGGGAGATATGAGCAGTTCTTC. This sequence encodes CSVERQTSGRYEQFF.

V gene TRBV3-1 (or the pseudogene TRBV3-2) combines with J gene TRBJ1-4; D perhaps matches TRBD1 (5 bases). Between the trimmed V and J ends, which lost 4 bases and 2 bases, there was a span of 17 bases. The CDR3 consists of 17 residues. The V gene's germline CDR1 is LGHDT and CDR2 YNNKEL (reference sequence). CDR3 residues: CASSPQGAFSTNEKLFF. The CDR3 coding sequence is TGTGCCAGCAGCCCGCAGGGTGCCTTTTCGACTAATGAAAAACTGTTTTTT.

The chain uses TRBV11-2 and TRBJ1-5; 10 bases line up with TRBD1. Germline trimming cut 5 bases from V and 6 bases from J; bases unmatched to any gene: 10. CDR1 is SGHAT, CDR2 FQNNGV, per germline. This CDR3 region has 16 residues. The CDR3 bases are TGTGCCAGCAGCAGAGGGACAGGGGTTACGGGTCAGCCCCAGCATTTT. It is translated as CASSRGTGVTGQPQHF.